This TCR beta chain was sequenced for a study of cytomegalovirus exposure and HLA in healthy donors. Findings and caveats of the study: Sequence variants that were highly shared formed a cluster that was likely a sequencing artifact.

Germline V CDR1 and CDR2: SNHLY, FYNNEI. CDR3 size: 13 residues. V was pared by 11 bases and J by 6 bases, with 7 bases of the junction left unmatched. A word on this clone: The antigen is not known.

Use of 60 Vbeta and 13 Jbeta primers characterized the PCR. Repertoires were generated with immunoSEQ multiplex PCR, while TCRdb's copy carries only in-frame clones and drops some. Of approximately 93,000 clones listed, about 80% are singletons. Specimen: PBMCs. V usage is TRBV2 and J usage is TRBJ1-5; 10 nucleotides match TRBD1. The receptor was derived from a male donor in good health and CMV-seropositive. The CDR3 loop is CAGRQGAGQPQHF. DNA of the CDR3: TGTGCCGGAAGACAGGGGGCAGGTCAGCCCCAGCATTTT.